The 3 T cell receptor beta chains reported below all come from one sample, sequenced in a study of CD8+ T cells in alopecia areata. RNA, once extracted, was reverse transcribed into cDNA for use as the sequencing template. The method was immunoSEQ multiplex PCR; TCRdb's version includes in-frame clones alone and lacks a portion of them. The sample lists around 140,000 clones, 51% seen once, with 0.85% to 1% in the top ten. This sample comprised CD4+ T cells sorted from blood, obtained at week 0. The receptors derive from a human donor with alopecia areata.

This clone was counted between two and nine times. The rearrangement joins TRBV10-3 to TRBJ2-2; 7 bases map to TRBD2. CDR3 length equals 18 residues. Trimming took 0 bases from V and 7 from J; bases not matched to a gene: 14. CDR1 and CDR2 from the germline V gene are ENHRY and SYGVKD. CDR3 in DNA: TGTGCCATCAGTGAGTCGTCTGTAGGACTAGTTGGCGTCGGGGAGCTGTTTTTT. As protein: CAISESSVGLVGVGELFF.

This chain uses TRBV4-3 with TRBJ2-7, with 9 bases aligning to TRBD2. This CDR3 contains 16 residues. V was pared by 4 bases and J by 4 bases, with 11 bases of the junction left unmatched. Germline loops: CDR1 LGHNA, CDR2 YSLEER. The DNA of the CDR3 is TGCGCCAGCAGCCGGGTTATTAGCGGGAGATTATACGAGCAGTACTTC. This sequence encodes CASSRVISGRLYEQYF.

The sample holds a few counts of this clone. The chain is built from TRBV25-1 and TRBJ2-2; D perhaps matches TRBD1 (6 bases). The CDR3 is 15 amino acids. Trimming stripped 2 bases from V and 6 bases from J, with 13 bases between. Germline values: CDR1 MGHDK, CDR2 SYGVNS. The CDR3 region has the DNA TGTGCCAGCAGTGAACCTACAGGGCGGGCCGGGGAGCTGTTTTTT. It codes for CASSEPTGRAGELFF.